The rows below give T cell receptor beta chains drawn from one sample of a study of cytomegalovirus exposure and HLA in healthy donors. Sequencing used immunoSEQ multiplex PCR; TCRdb keeps in-frame clones, though not all of them. Among approximately 54,000 clones listed, roughly 84% were seen once. The material sequenced was PBMCs. The receptors originated from a woman between 18 and 30 years old in good health and CMV-seronegative. Each CDR3 is given with its conserved first and last residue. The D gene is left open where the match is weak. Some rows mark clone size as missing; the rest say once, few, many or name a class of expanded clone.

few | 16 | TRBJ1-2 | TRBV9 | . | CASSSHPPDTVYGYTF | TGTGCCAGCAGCTCACACCCACCGGACACGGTCTATGGCTACACCTTC
. | 15 | TRBJ1-1 | TRBV28 | TRBD1 | CASSTDREANTEAFF | TGTGCCAGCAGTACCGACAGGGAGGCGAACACTGAAGCTTTCTTT
. | 13 | TRBJ1-1 | TRBV2 | . | CASSGQGNTEAFF | TGTGCCAGCAGTGGGCAGGGGAACACTGAAGCTTTCTTT
. | 13 | TRBJ2-7 | TRBV2 | . | CASSAWESYEQYF | TGTGCCAGCAGCGCTTGGGAGAGCTACGAGCAGTACTTC
once | 16 | TRBJ2-1 | TRBV7-8 | . | CASSLVTRAHRDEQFF | TGTGCCAGCAGCTTAGTAACTCGGGCCCACAGGGATGAGCAGTTCTTC
. | 18 | TRBJ2-1 | TRBV28 | . | CASSFFGASDRSYNEQFF | TGTGCCAGCAGTTTTTTTGGGGCTAGCGACCGCTCCTACAATGAGCAGTTCTTC
. | 12 | TRBJ1-1 | TRBV30 | . | CAWGAWTTEAFF | TGTGCCTGGGGGGCCTGGACCACTGAAGCTTTCTTT
. | 16 | TRBJ2-6 | TRBV2 | . | CASRQGLFSGANGLTF | TGTGCCAGCAGGCAGGGGCTTTTCTCTGGGGCCAACGGCCTGACTTTC
. | 13 | TRBJ2-7 | TRBV29-1 | . | CSVVSHTSYEQYF | TGCAGCGTTGTATCCCATACATCCTACGAGCAGTACTTC
. | 16 | TRBJ1-6 | TRBV5-5 | . | CASTYKRTEYNSPLHF | TGTGCCAGCACCTACAAAAGGACAGAGTATAATTCACCCCTCCACTTT
. | 13 | TRBJ2-4 | TRBV30 | TRBD2 | CAWGSREGNIQYF | TGTGCCTGGGGGAGCAGGGAGGGGAACATTCAGTACTTC
. | 17 | TRBJ2-4 | TRBV5-1 | TRBD2 | CASSLGLAGLAKNIQYF | TGCGCCAGCAGCTTGGGGCTAGCGGGACTTGCCAAAAACATTCAGTACTTC
. | 12 | TRBJ1-2 | TRBV28 | . | CASSPINYGYTF | TGTGCCAGCAGTCCCATCAACTATGGCTACACCTTC
. | 14 | TRBJ1-2 | TRBV2 | . | CASSSGGDFYGYTF | TGTGCCAGCAGTTCGGGGGGGGACTTTTATGGCTACACCTTC
few | 15 | TRBJ1-4 | TRBV28 | TRBD1 | CASSFTGTANEKLFF | TGTGCCAGCAGTTTCACTGGGACAGCTAATGAAAAACTGTTTTTT
. | 16 | TRBJ2-5 | TRBV14 | TRBD1 | CASSQVRDRGLETQYF | TGTGCCAGCAGCCAAGTAAGGGACAGGGGATTGGAGACCCAGTACTTC
once | 16 | TRBJ2-5 | TRBV9 | . | CASSPTPRGEWETQYF | TGTGCCAGCAGCCCCACTCCCAGGGGCGAGTGGGAGACCCAGTACTTC
. | 14 | TRBJ2-7 | TRBV27 | TRBD1 | CASSRQGLLYEQYF | TGTGCCAGCAGTAGACAGGGGTTGCTCTACGAGCAGTACTTC
. | 15 | TRBJ1-3 | TRBV5-8 | TRBD1 | CASSRGQYSGNTIYF | TGTGCCAGCAGCCGGGGACAGTACTCTGGAAACACCATATATTTT
. | 17 | TRBJ2-1 | TRBV5-1 | TRBD2 | CASSPTSGRASYNEQFF | TGCGCCAGCAGCCCCACTAGCGGGAGGGCATCCTACAATGAGCAGTTCTTC
. | 18 | TRBJ2-2 | TRBV11-3 | TRBD2 | CASSLVAGGLVVPGELFF | TGTGCCAGCAGCTTAGTGGCCGGCGGACTAGTCGTTCCCGGGGAGCTGTTTTTT
. | 15 | TRBJ2-2 | TRBV5-1 | . | CASSTVGGKTGELFF | TGCGCCAGCAGCACGGTCGGAGGGAAGACCGGGGAGCTGTTTTTT
. | 13 | TRBJ2-1 | TRBV30 | TRBD2 | CAWSREGYNEQFF | TGTGCCTGGAGTAGGGAGGGATACAATGAGCAGTTCTTC
. | 14 | TRBJ2-5 | TRBV6-1 | TRBD2 | CASRPSGGGKTQYF | TGTGCCAGCAGACCATCGGGGGGAGGGAAGACCCAGTACTTC
. | 13 | TRBJ2-1 | TRBV11-2 | . | CASSLDSINEQFF | TGTGCCAGCAGCTTAGATTCCATCAATGAGCAGTTCTTC
few | 13 | TRBJ1-4 | TRBV19 | TRBD1 | CATSTGGGEKLFF | TGTGCCACCAGCACAGGGGGAGGTGAAAAACTGTTTTTT
. | 14 | TRBJ2-7 | TRBV5-1 | TRBD2 | CASSEGLAGGRQYF | TGCGCCAGCAGCGAAGGACTAGCGGGAGGGCGGCAGTACTTC
. | 15 | TRBJ2-2 | TRBV7-8 | . | CASILQWAGTGELFF | TGTGCCAGCATCCTACAGTGGGCGGGCACCGGGGAGCTGTTTTTT
once | 15 | TRBJ1-1 | TRBV10-3 | . | CAISQTDGVNTEAFF | TGTGCCATCAGTCAGACAGACGGAGTAAACACTGAAGCTTTCTTT
. | 14 | TRBJ1-1 | TRBV11-3 | . | CASSYGHLNTEAFF | TGTGCCAGCAGCTACGGACACCTGAACACTGAAGCTTTCTTT
. | 13 | TRBJ2-7 | TRBV28 | . | CASNPLLSYEQYF | TGTGCCAGCAATCCCTTACTCTCCTACGAGCAGTACTTC
. | 12 | TRBJ2-7 | TRBV27 | . | CASSASRGEQYF | TGTGCCAGCTCCGCTAGCAGGGGCGAGCAGTACTTC
. | 13 | TRBJ2-5 | TRBV27 | TRBD1 | CASNRQGGETQYF | TGTGCCAGCAATCGACAGGGTGGGGAGACCCAGTACTTC
. | 16 | TRBJ1-5 | TRBV19 | TRBD1 | CASSTHGQGAHQPQHF | TGTGCCAGTAGCACCCATGGACAGGGGGCGCATCAGCCCCAGCATTTT
. | 15 | TRBJ2-1 | TRBV7-9 | . | CASSLVGNANNEQFF | TGTGCCAGCAGCTTAGTGGGCAACGCTAACAATGAGCAGTTCTTC
. | 16 | TRBJ2-6 | TRBV6-4 | TRBD2 | CASGGASGSGANVLTF | TGTGCCAGTGGTGGGGCTAGCGGCTCTGGGGCCAACGTCCTGACTTTC
. | 14 | TRBJ1-4 | TRBV6-5 | . | CASSYSMGTEKLFF | TGTGCCAGCAGTTACTCGATGGGCACAGAAAAACTGTTTTTT
. | 17 | TRBJ2-3 | TRBV7-3 | . | CASSLTRGGASTDTQYF | TGTGCCAGCAGCTTAACTCGAGGCGGCGCCAGCACAGATACGCAGTATTTT
. | 19 | TRBJ2-3 | TRBV28 | . | CASSTLMVTTGSNRDTQYF | TGTGCCAGCAGTACCCTTATGGTCACGACAGGTTCGAATAGGGATACGCAGTATTTT